The clone carrying this T cell receptor beta chain was recorded a few times. No antigen is known for it. This entry is derived from a study of T cell repertoires in cytomegalovirus infection. Study context: Matching HLA type, along with CMV infection, was indicated by public TCR beta signatures.

TCRdb fed the reads into MiXCR, producing one record per CDR3 protein. The sample yields around 320,000 distinct CDR3 sequences, over 7.5% seen once. The CDR3 sequence is 19 residues long. Germline trimming cut 1 base from V and 4 bases from J; bases unmatched to any gene: 16. Germline CDR1 is LGHNA and CDR2 is YSLEER. Study findings and constraints: People with CMV and the relevant HLA were identified by cumulative public TCR beta family frequency. HLA-C-restricted CMV-specific TCR beta clonotypes prevailed in the ex vivo response.

The sequenced sample was PBMCs. This sequence was found in a human donor in good health (CMV status not recorded). Some clones in this sample may be carry-over from other donors' samples. The rearrangement joins TRBV4-3 to TRBJ2-4, with 7 bases fitting TRBD1. CDR3 loop: CASSQGRITGAFGKNIQYF. The CDR3 bases are TGCGCCAGCAGCCAAGGAAGGATAACAGGGGCTTTTGGGAAAAACATTCAGTACTTC.